This section outlines one T cell receptor (beta chain) sequence together with its context. As yet, its antigen is unknown. The junction departs from the called germline gene at one end, perhaps through a read error. CDR3 length: 14 amino acids. This sample's RNA came from whole unsorted tissue. Chemotherapy-naive patients with new lung cancer underwent thoracic surgery in China, August–November 2014. The data stem from a study of tumor and adjacent non-tumor tissue in lung cancer. TCRbeta libraries were built with three rounds of nested PCR, modified from ARM-PCR. In TCRdb, the multiplex PCR reads were re-called with MiXCR into one record per CDR3 protein. The sample consists of fewer than 85,000 distinct CDR3 sequences, 73% of them appearing once. The study, taken as a whole, reports: Significantly higher TCR diversity was found in tumor than normal lung.

The rearrangement joins TRBV12-3 or TRBV12-4 to TRBJ2-1, with D perhaps TRBD2 (6 bases). Sequenced input: lung tumor tissue. This TCR was sampled from a man in his sixties with non-small cell lung cancer. CDR3 residues: CASSLMLAYNEQFF. CDR3 bases: TGTGCCAGCAGTTTAATGCTAGCGTACAATGAGCAATTCTTC.